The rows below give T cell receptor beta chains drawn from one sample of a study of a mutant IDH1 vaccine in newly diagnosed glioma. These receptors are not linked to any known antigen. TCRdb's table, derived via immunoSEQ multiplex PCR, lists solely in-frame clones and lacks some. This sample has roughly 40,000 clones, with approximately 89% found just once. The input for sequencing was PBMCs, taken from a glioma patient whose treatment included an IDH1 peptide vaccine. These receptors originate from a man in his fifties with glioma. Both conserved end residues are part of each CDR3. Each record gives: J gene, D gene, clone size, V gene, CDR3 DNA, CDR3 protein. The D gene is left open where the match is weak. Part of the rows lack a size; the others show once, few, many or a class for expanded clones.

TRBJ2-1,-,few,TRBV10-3,TGTGCCATCAGTGTGGACATTACTTACAATGAGCAGTTCTTC,CAISVDITYNEQFF
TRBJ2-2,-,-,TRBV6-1,TGTGCCAGCAGTCCTCAGGGGGGTCCCACCGGGGAGCTGTTTTTT,CASSPQGGPTGELFF
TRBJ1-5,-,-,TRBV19,TGTGCCAGTAGTAACAATCAGCCCCAGCATTTT,CASSNNQPQHF
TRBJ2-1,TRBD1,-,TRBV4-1,TGCGCCAGCAGCCAGACAGGGGGTTTTGTATACAATGAGCAGTTCTTC,CASSQTGGFVYNEQFF
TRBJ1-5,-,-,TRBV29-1,TGCAGCGTTCGATCGGGGGGTAGCAATCAGCCCCAGCATTTT,CSVRSGGSNQPQHF
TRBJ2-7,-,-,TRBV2,TGTGCCAGCAGGCCAGACACGTACGAGCAGTACTTC,CASRPDTYEQYF
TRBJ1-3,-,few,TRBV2,TGTGCCAGCAGTGAGGAAAACACCATATATTTT,CASSEENTIYF
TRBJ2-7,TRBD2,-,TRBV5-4,TGTGCCAGCAGCTTGCTAGCGGGAGGAGACGAGCAGTACTTC,CASSLLAGGDEQYF
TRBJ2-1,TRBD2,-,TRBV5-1,TGCGCCAGCGGCAGCGGGGGGTCTTCGCGTGAGCAGTTCTTC,CASGSGGSSREQFF
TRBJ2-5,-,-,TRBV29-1,TGCAGCGTTGAAAAGTCCCCGGGGACCCAGTACTTC,CSVEKSPGTQYF
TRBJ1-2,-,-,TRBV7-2,TGTGCCAGCAGCTTGGGTCCTAACTATGGCTACACCTTC,CASSLGPNYGYTF
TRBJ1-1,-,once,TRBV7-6,TGTGCCAGCAGCTTAGCCCCGAGCGGCACTGAAGCTTTCTTT,CASSLAPSGTEAFF
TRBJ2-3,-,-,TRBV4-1,TGCGCCAGCAGCCATTCCGGCTTTAGCACAGATACGCAGTATTTT,CASSHSGFSTDTQYF
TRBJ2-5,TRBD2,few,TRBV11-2,TGTGCCAGCAGAGGAGAGGTAGCGGGGGGGTCCCAGTACTTC,CASRGEVAGGSQYF
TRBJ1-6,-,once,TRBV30,TGTGCCTGGACCTGGGGGGGTGATTCACCCCTCCACTTT,CAWTWGGDSPLHF
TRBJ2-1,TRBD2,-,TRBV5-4,TGTGCCAGCAGCTTGGTCCTCTTACTAGCGGATTTTACCTACAATGAGCAGTTCTTC,CASSLVLLLADFTYNEQFF
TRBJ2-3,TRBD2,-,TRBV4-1,TGCGCCAGCAGCCAATGGACTAGCGGAAACACAGATACGCAGTATTTT,CASSQWTSGNTDTQYF